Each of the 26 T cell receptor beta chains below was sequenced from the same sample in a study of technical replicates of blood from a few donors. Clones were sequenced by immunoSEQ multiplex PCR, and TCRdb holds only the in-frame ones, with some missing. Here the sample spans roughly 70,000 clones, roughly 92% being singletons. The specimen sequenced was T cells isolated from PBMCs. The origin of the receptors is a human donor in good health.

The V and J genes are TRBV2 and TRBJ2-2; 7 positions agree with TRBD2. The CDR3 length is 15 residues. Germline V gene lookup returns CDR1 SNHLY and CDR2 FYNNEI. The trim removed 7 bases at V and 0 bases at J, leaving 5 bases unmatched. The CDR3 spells CASTLGGSNTGELFF. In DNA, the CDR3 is TGTGCCAGCACCCTGGGGGGGTCGAACACCGGGGAGCTGTTTTTT.

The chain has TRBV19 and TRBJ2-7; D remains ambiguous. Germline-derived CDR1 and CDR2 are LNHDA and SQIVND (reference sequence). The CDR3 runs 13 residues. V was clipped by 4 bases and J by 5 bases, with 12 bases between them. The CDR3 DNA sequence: TGTGCCAGTAGTACTCGCAGGTCGGACGAGCAGTACTTC. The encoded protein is CASSTRRSDEQYF.

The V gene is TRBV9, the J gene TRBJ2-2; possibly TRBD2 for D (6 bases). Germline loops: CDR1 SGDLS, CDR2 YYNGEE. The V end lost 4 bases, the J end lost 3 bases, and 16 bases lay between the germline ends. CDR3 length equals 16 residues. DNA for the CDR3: TGTGCCAGCAGCACACCCAGGGACTGGGACACCGGGGAGCTGTTTTTT. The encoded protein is CASSTPRDWDTGELFF.

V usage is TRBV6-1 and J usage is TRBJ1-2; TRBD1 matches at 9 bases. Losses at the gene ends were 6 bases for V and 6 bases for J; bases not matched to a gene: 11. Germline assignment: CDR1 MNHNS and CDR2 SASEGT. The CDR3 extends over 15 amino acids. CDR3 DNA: TGTGCCAGCAGGGCCCTTGACAGGGGGTTAGATGGCTACACCTTC. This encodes CASRALDRGLDGYTF.

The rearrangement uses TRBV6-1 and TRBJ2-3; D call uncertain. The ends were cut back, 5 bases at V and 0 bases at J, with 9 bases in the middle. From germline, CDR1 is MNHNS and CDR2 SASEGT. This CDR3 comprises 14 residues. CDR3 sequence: CASSPLFSTDTQYF. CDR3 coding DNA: TGTGCCAGCAGTCCCCTATTTAGCACAGATACGCAGTATTTT.

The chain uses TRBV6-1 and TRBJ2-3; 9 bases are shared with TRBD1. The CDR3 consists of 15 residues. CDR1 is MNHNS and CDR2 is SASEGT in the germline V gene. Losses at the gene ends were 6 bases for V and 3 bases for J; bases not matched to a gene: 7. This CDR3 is CASSPGTGYTDTQYF. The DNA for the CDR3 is TGTGCCAGCAGCCCAGGGACAGGGTATACAGATACGCAGTATTTT.

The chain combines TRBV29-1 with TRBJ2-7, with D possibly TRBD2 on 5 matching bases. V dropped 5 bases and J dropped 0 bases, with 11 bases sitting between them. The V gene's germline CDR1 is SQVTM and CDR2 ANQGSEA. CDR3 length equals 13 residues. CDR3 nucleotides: TGCAGCGTTTATGAGGGTAGCTCCTACGAGCAGTACTTC. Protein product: CSVYEGSSYEQYF.

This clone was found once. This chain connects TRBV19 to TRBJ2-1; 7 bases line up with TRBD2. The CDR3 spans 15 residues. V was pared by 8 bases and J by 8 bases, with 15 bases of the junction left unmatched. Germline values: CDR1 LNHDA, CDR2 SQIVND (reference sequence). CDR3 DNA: TGTGCCAGTGCGGCGGGAGCCTCCTTTCGGGATGAGCAGTTCTTC. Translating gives CASAAGASFRDEQFF.

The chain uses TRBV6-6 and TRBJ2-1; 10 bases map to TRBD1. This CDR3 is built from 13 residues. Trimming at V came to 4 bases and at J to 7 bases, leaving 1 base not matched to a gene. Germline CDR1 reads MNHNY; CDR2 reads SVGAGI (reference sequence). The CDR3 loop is CASSWGQGNEQFF. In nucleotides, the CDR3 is TGTGCCAGCAGTTGGGGACAGGGGAATGAGCAGTTCTTC.

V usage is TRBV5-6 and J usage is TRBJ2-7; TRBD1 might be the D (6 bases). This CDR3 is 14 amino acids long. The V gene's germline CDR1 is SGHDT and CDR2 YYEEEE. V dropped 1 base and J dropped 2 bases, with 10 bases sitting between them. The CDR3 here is CASSLPGVPYEQYF. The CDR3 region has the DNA TGTGCCAGCAGCTTGCCAGGGGTCCCCTACGAGCAGTACTTC.

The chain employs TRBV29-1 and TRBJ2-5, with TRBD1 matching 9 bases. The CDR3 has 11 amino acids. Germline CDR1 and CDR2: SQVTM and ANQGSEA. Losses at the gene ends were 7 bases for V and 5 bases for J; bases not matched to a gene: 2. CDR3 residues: CSGTGEETQYF. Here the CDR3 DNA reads TGCAGCGGGACAGGGGAGGAGACCCAGTACTTC. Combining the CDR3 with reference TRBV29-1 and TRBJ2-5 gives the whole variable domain SAVISQKPSRDICQRGTSLTIQCQVDSQVTMMFWYRQQPGQSLTLIATANQGSEATYESGFVIDKFPISRPNLTFSTLTVSNMSPEDSSIYLCSGTGEETQYFGPGTRLLVL.

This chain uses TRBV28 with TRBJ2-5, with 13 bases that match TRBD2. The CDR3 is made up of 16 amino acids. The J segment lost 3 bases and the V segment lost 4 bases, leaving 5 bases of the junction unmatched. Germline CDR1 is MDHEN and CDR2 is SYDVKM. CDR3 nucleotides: TGTGCCAGCAGTTCGCCCGGGACTAGCGGGAAAGAGACCCAGTACTTC. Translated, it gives CASSSPGTSGKETQYF.

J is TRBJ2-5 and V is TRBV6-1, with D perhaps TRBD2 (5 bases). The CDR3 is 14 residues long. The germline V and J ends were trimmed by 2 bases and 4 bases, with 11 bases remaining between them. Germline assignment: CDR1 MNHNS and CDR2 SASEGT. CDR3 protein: CASSETWRVETQYF. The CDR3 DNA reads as TGTGCCAGCAGTGAAACTTGGCGGGTAGAGACCCAGTACTTC.

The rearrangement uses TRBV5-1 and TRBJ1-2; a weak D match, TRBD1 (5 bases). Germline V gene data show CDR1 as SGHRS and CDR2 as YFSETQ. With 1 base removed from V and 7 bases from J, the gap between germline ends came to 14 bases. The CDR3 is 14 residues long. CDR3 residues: CASSLNEGRGGYTF. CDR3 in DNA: TGCGCCAGCAGCTTGAATGAGGGGAGGGGTGGCTACACCTTC.

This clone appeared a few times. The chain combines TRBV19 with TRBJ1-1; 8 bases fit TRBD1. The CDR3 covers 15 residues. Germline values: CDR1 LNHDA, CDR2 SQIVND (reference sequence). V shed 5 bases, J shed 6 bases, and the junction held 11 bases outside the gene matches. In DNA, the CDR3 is TGTGCCAGTAGTTCCTGGACAGGGCGCTTCCCTGAAGCTTTCTTT. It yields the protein CASSSWTGRFPEAFF.

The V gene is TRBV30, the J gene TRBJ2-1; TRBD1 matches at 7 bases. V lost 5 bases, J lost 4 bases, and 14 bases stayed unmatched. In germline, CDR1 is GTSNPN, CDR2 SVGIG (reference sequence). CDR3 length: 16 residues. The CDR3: CAWGRTRQGIYNEQFF. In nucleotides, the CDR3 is TGTGCCTGGGGGCGAACCCGACAGGGAATTTACAATGAGCAGTTCTTC.

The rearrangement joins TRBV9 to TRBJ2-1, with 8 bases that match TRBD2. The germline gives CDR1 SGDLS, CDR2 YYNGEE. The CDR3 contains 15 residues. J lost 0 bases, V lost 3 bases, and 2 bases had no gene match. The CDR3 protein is CASSATSASYNEQFF. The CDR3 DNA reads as TGTGCCAGCAGCGCGACTAGCGCCTCCTACAATGAGCAGTTCTTC.

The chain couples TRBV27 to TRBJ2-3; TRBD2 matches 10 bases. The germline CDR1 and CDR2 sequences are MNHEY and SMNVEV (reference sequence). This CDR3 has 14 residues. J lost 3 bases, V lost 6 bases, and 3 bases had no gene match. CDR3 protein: CASRVLAGTDTQYF. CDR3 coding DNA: TGTGCCAGCAGGGTACTAGCGGGAACAGATACGCAGTATTTT.

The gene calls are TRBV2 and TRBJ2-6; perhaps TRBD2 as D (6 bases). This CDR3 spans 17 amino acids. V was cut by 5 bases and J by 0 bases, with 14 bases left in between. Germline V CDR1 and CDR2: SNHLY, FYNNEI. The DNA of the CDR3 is TGTGCCAGCAGTATTTGGAGGGACGGCTCTGGGGCCAACGTCCTGACTTTC. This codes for CASSIWRDGSGANVLTF.

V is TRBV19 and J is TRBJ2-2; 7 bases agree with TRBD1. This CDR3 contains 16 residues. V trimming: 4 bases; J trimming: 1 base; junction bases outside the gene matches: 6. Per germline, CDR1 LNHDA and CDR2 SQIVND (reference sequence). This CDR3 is CASSNRGELNTGELFF. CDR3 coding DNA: TGTGCCAGTAGTAACAGGGGAGAACTGAACACCGGGGAGCTGTTTTTT.

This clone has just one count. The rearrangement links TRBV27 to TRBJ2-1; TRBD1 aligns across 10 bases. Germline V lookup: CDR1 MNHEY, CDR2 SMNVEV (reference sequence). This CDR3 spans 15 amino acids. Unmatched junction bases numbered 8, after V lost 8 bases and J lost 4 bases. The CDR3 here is CASPPGTGAYNEQFF. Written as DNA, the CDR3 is TGTGCCAGCCCCCCCGGGACAGGGGCGTACAATGAGCAGTTCTTC.

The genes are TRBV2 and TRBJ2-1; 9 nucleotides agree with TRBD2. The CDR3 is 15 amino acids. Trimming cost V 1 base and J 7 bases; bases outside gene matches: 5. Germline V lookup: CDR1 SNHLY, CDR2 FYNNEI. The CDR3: CASSEEGLAQNEQFF. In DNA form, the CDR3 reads TGTGCCAGCAGTGAAGAGGGACTAGCTCAAAATGAGCAGTTCTTC.

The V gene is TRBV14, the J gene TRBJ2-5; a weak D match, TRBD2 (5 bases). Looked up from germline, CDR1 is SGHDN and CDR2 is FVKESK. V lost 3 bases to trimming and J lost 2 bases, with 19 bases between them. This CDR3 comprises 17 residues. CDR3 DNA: TGTGCCAGCAGCCACAGTGGGCTTCTGGGCGGGCAAGAGACCCAGTACTTC. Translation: CASSHSGLLGGQETQYF.

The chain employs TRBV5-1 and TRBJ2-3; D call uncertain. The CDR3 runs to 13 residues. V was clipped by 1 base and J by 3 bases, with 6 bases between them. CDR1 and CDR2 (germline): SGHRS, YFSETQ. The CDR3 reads CASSLRVTDTQYF. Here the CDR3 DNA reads TGCGCCAGCAGCTTGAGAGTAACAGATACGCAGTATTTT. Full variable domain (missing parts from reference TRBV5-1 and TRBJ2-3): KAGVTQTPRYLIKTRGQQVTLSCSPISGHRSVSWYQQTPGQGLQFLFEYFSETQRNKGNFPGRFSGRQFSNSRSEMNVSTLELGDSALYLCASSLRVTDTQYFGPGTRLTVL.

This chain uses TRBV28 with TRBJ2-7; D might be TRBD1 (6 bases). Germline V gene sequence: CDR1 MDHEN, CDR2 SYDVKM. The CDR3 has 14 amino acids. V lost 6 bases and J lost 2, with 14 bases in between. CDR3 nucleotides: TGTGCCAGCAGGTCCCCCCCAGGGGCCTACGAGCAGTACTTC. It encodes CASRSPPGAYEQYF.

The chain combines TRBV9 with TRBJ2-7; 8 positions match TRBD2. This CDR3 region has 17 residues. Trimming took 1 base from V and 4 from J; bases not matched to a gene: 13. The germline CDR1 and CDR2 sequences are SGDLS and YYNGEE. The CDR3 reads CASSVSAGEPLGYEQYF. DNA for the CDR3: TGTGCCAGCAGCGTATCAGCGGGAGAGCCCCTAGGTTACGAGCAGTACTTC.